The rows below give T cell receptor beta chains drawn from one sample of a study of shared clonotypes between healthy human individuals. The repertoire was sequenced with immunoSEQ multiplex PCR; TCRdb's copy has only in-frame clones and lacks some. This table holds about 1 million clones, more than 65% found once. Sequences were obtained from memory CD4+ T cells sorted from blood. These receptors all stem from a young man in good health. Each CDR3 is given with its conserved first and last residue. Clone size is stated in some rows and not others, as once, few, many or a class when expanded.

j_call,v_call,clone_size,cdr3_aa
TRBJ2-2,TRBV5-1,.,CASSSDRPTGELFF
TRBJ1-4,TRBV28,.,CASSFHKREVKRTNEKLFF
TRBJ1-2,TRBV9,.,CASSAGQGGYGYTF
TRBJ2-6,TRBV19,.,CASSIRASGANVLTF
TRBJ2-7,TRBV7-9,.,CASTRLASSYEQYF
TRBJ2-2,TRBV7-2,.,CASSAQLAANTGELFF
TRBJ1-5,TRBV6-4,few,CASSTDRNQPQHF
TRBJ1-5,TRBV25-1,few,CASSALTGNQPQHF
TRBJ1-2,TRBV9,.,CASSVETGRGGYTF
TRBJ1-4,TRBV7-8,once,CASSPRSGGQGGRVTNEKLFF
TRBJ2-7,TRBV11-2,.,CASSLDLAALYEQYF
TRBJ2-7,TRBV27,.,CASSGAGGSYEQYF
TRBJ2-1,TRBV6-5,.,CASSRLALIGNEQFF
TRBJ2-1,TRBV2,few,CASRNMGGGEQFF
TRBJ2-7,TRBV7-8,.,CASSERGTYEQYF
TRBJ2-7,TRBV6-1,.,CASSRSRGAEYEQYF
TRBJ2-3,TRBV4-1,.,CASSIAGSTDTQYF
TRBJ2-3,TRBV7-8,.,CASSLGAGEFTDTQYF
TRBJ2-7,TRBV28,once,CASSFSGVKSEQYF
TRBJ1-2,TRBV28,.,CASSSTGIVYGYTF
TRBJ1-2,TRBV4-2,.,CASSQDYGYTF
TRBJ1-1,TRBV6-6,.,CASSPADRGAEAFF
TRBJ2-3,TRBV7-2,few,CASSHYNSGEGDTQYF
TRBJ2-7,TRBV5-4,.,CASSLEHEQYF
TRBJ2-5,TRBV5-1,.,CASSLLSGGFETQYF
TRBJ1-6,TRBV27,many,CASTKVGLDGSPLHF
TRBJ2-5,TRBV6-5,.,CASSYAGTSGQETQYF
TRBJ2-7,TRBV27,many,CASRRTGSGYEQYF
TRBJ1-3,TRBV15,.,CATSRVGRVGNTIYF
TRBJ2-7,TRBV9,once,CASSPGRERYEQYF
TRBJ1-3,TRBV5-6,.,CASSLGQGIRNTIYF
TRBJ2-5,TRBV12-5,once,CASGLVLALQETQYF
TRBJ1-1,TRBV11-2,.,CASSSTGMNTEAFF
TRBJ2-3,TRBV11-2,once,CASSQNLIDTQYF
TRBJ2-7,TRBV6-5,.,CASSRQDRVAEQYF
TRBJ1-4,TRBV11-2,.,CASSYLGAAINEKLFF
TRBJ2-1,TRBV5-1,.,CASSIGLPFRGRDYNEQFF
TRBJ2-7,TRBV5-1,.,CASSWGGNEQYF
TRBJ1-1,TRBV5-1,.,CASSLAEGASTEAFF
TRBJ1-6,TRBV19,.,CASSRQGGGSPLHF
TRBJ2-7,TRBV6-5,.,CASSAPSTYEQYF
TRBJ2-5,TRBV7-9,.,CASSSDTGNPYF
TRBJ2-2,TRBV30,.,CAWMVAGVDTGELFF
TRBJ2-2,TRBV10-3,.,CAISESWTGGTGELFF
TRBJ2-2,TRBV2,once,CASRGEQAGAGELFF
TRBJ2-5,TRBV5-8,.,CASSLVTGGETQYF
TRBJ2-5,TRBV7-2,.,CASSLFSREQYF
TRBJ1-1,TRBV5-1,.,CASSSQPGQGNTEAFF